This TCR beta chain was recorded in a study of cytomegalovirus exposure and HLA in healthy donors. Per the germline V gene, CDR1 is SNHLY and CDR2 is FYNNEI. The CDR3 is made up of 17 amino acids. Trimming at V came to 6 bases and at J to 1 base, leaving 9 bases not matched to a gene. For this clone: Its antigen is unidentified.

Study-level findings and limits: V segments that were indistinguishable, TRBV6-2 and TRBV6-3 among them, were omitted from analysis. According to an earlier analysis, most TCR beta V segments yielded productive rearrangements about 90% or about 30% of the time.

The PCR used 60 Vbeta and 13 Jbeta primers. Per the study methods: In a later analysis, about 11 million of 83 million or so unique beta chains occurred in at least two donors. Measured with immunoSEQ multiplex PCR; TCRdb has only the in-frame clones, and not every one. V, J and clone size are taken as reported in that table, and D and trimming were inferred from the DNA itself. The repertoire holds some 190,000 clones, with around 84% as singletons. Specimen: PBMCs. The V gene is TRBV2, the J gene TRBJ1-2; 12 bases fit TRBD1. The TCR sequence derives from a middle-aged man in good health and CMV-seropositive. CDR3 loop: CASRGGTGGAFNYGYTF. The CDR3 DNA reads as TGTGCCAGCAGGGGGGGGACAGGGGGCGCGTTTAACTATGGCTACACCTTC. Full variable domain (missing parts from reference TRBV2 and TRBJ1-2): EPEVTQTPSHQVTQMGQEVILRCVPISNHLYFYWYRQILGQKVEFLVSFYNNEISEKSEIFDDQFSVERPDGSNFTLKIRSTKLEDSAMYFCASRGGTGGAFNYGYTFGSGTRLTVV.